This T cell receptor beta chain emerged from a study of identical twins. TCRdb reanalysed the 5' RACE reads using MiXCR and keeps one entry per CDR3 protein. The sample has 600,000 to 800,000 distinct CDR3 sequences; around 20% are singletons. V gave up 5 bases and J gave up 5 bases, with 13 bases separating them. Germline CDR1 reads SGHRS; CDR2 reads YFSETQ. The CDR3 is 13 amino acids. This clonotype appeared a few times. The same sample was also studied in work on T cells expressing NK-cell markers. That investigation notes: These clonotypes, the leaders elsewhere, also led the CD3+CD56-NKG2C+ fraction in a few donors.

Sequenced: PBMCs. This TCR was recovered from a woman in her late teens or twenties in good health. The chain recombines TRBV5-1 with TRBJ1-1; tentatively, D is TRBD1 (6 bases). CDR3 sequence reads: CASRDRASTEAFF. Written as DNA, the CDR3 is TGCGCCAGCAGGGACAGAGCAAGTACTGAAGCTTTCTTT.